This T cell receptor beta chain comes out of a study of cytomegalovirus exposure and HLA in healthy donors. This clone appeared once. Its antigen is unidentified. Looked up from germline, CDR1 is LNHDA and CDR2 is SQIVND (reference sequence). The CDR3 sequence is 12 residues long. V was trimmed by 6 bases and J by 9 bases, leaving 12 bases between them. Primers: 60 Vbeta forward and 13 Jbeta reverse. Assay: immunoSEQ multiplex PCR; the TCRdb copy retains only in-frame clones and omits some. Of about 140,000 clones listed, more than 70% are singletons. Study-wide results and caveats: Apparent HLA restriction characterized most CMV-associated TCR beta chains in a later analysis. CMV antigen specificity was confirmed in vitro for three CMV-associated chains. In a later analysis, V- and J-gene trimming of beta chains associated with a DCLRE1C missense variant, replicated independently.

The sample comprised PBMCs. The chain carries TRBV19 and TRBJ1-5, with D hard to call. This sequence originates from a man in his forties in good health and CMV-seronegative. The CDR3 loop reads CASRSPSGPQHF. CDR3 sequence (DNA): TGTGCCAGTAGATCCCCCAGTGGGCCCCAGCATTTT.